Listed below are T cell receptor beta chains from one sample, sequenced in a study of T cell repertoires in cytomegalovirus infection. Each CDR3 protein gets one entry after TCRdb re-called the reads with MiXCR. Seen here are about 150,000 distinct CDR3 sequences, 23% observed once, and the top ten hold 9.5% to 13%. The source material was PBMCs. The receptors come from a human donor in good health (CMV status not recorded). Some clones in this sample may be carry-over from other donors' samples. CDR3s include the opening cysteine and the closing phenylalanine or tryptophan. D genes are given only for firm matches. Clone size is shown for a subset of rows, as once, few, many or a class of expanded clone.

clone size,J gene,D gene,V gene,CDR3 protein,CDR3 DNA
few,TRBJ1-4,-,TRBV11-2,CASSFPPTGLNEKLFF,TGTGCCAGCTCCTTTCCCCCGACAGGATTAAATGAAAAACTGTTTTTT
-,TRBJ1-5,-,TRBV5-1,CASSLNPTANQPQHF,TGCGCCAGCAGCTTGAACCCGACGGCGAATCAGCCCCAGCATTTT
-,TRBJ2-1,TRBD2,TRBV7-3,CASSLSCSGGYNEQFF,TGTGCCAGCAGCTTAAGTTGTAGCGGGGGGTACAATGAGCAGTTCTTC
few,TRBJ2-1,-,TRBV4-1,CASSQEELSYNEQFF,TGCGCCAGCAGCCAAGAGGAACTCTCCTACAATGAGCAGTTCTTC
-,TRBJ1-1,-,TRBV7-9,CASSPARVNTEAFF,TGTGCCAGCAGCCCAGCACGGGTGAACACTGAAGCTTTCTTT
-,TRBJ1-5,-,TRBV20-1,CSAKQAARSNQPQHF,TGCAGTGCTAAACAGGCGGCTAGGAGCAATCAGCCCCAGCATTTT
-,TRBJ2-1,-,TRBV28,CDSSLQGDSYNEQFF,TGTGACAGCAGTTTACAAGGAGACTCCTACAATGAGCAGTTCTTC
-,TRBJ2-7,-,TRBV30,CAWRHGRVASYEQYF,TGTGCCTGGAGGCATGGAAGGGTGGCCTCCTACGAGCAGTACTTC
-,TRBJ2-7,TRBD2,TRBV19,CASSKIPGGTYEQYF,TGTGCCAGTAGCAAAATACCGGGGGGGACCTACGAGCAGTACTTC
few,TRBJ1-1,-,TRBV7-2,CASSLQGSEAFF,TGTGCCAGCAGCCTCCAGGGTTCTGAAGCTTTCTTT
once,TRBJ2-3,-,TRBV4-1,CASSQDPSQAYYTQYF,TGCGCCAGCAGCCAAGATCCGTCCCAGGCGTACTATACGCAGTATTTT
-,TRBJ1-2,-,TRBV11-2,CASSLDWGGDDHGYTF,TGTGCCAGCAGCTTAGATTGGGGTGGGGACGACCATGGCTACACCTTC
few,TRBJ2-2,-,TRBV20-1,CSASLTNTGELFF,TGCAGTGCTAGTTTGACAAACACCGGGGAGCTGTTTTTT
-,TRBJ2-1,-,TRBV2,CASGGQSYNEQFF,TGTGCCAGCGGCGGACAGTCCTACAATGAGCAGTTCTTC
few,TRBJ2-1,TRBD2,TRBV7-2,CASSRASGYTNEQFF,TGTGCCAGCAGCCGCGCTAGCGGGTATACCAATGAGCAGTTCTTC
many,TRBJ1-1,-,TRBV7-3,CASSSQGNTEAFF,TGTGCCAGCAGCTCACAGGGGAACACTGAAGCTTTCTTT
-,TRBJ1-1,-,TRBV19,CASQQGDTEAFF,TGTGCCAGTCAACAGGGTGACACTGAAGCTTTCTTT
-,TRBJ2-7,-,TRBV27,CASSLRQGPYEQYF,TGTGCCAGCAGTCTGCGGCAGGGCCCCTACGAGCAGTACTTC
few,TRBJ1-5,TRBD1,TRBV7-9,CASSSNRGSNQPQHF,TGTGCCAGCAGCTCCAACAGGGGCAGCAATCAGCCCCAGCATTTT
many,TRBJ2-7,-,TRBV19,CASSIRGRDGRRYEQYF,TGTGCCAGTAGTATTCGCGGTCGGGACGGGAGACGATACGAGCAGTACTTC
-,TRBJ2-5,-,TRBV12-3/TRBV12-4,CASSKTAGTQYF,TGTGCCAGCAGTAAGACTGCGGGGACCCAGTACTTC
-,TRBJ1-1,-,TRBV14,CASSQEHRTVEAFF,TGTGCCAGCAGCCAAGAGCATCGGACAGTAGAAGCTTTCTTT
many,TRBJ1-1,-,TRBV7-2,CASSLNRNTEAFF,TGTGCCAGCAGCTTAAACAGGAACACTGAAGCTTTCTTT
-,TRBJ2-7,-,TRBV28,CASSLAIRGPVNEQYF,TGTGCCAGCAGTTTGGCAATAAGGGGTCCTGTGAACGAGCAGTACTTC
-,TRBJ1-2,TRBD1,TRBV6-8,CASSTGQGADYGYTF,TGTGCCAGCAGTACAGGACAGGGGGCAGACTATGGCTACACCTTC
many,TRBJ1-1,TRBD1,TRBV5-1,CASGTGRPMNTEAFF,TGCGCCAGTGGGACAGGCCGTCCCATGAACACTGAAGCTTTCTTT
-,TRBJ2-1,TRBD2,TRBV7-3,CASSLSPLAGVQSSYNEQFF,TGTGCCAGCAGCTTATCACCACTAGCGGGGGTTCAAAGCTCCTACAATGAGCAGTTCTTC
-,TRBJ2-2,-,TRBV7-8,CASSPPRGGDGELFF,TGTGCCAGCAGTCCCCCCCGGGGCGGGGACGGGGAGCTGTTTTTT
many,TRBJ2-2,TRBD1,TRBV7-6,CASSLAAGTGLRGTGELFF,TGTGCCAGCAGCTTAGCAGCCGGGACAGGGCTGCGCGGCACCGGGGAGCTGTTTTTT
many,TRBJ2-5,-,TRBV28,CASSTTGLQETQYF,TGTGCCAGCAGTACCACAGGATTGCAAGAGACCCAGTACTTC
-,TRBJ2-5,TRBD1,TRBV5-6,CASSTTGEETQYF,TGTGCCAGCAGCACGACAGGGGAGGAGACCCAGTACTTC
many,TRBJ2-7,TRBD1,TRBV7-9,CASSSDRVWTYEQYF,TGTGCCAGCAGCTCCGACAGGGTTTGGACCTACGAGCAGTACTTC
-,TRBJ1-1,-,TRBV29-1,CSVVGVRQSDTEAFF,TGCAGCGTTGTGGGCGTGAGGCAGTCCGACACTGAAGCTTTCTTT
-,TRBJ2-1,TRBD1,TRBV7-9,CASSFRGTNEQFF,TGTGCCAGCAGCTTCAGGGGGACAAATGAGCAGTTCTTC
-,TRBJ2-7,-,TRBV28,CASSGQLRLEQYF,TGTGCCAGCAGCGGACAGCTACGTTTGGAGCAGTACTTC
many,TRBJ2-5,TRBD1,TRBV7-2,CASSLTPLTGGETQYF,TGTGCCAGCAGCTTAACCCCTCTTACAGGGGGAGAGACCCAGTACTTC
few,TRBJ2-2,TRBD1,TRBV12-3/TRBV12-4,CASSSGTGGTGELFF,TGTGCCAGCAGTTCCGGGACAGGAGGGACCGGGGAGCTGTTTTTT
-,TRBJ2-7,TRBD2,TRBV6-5,CASSYSTGRESEQYF,TGTGCCAGCAGTTACTCGACCGGGAGGGAGAGCGAGCAGTACTTC
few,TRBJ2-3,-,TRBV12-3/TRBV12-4,CASSFPQGTDTQYF,TGTGCCAGCAGTTTCCCGCAGGGAACAGATACGCAGTATTTT
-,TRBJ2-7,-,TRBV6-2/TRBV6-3,CASSESGTFSYEQYF,TGTGCCAGCAGCGAAAGCGGTACCTTCTCCTACGAGCAGTACTTC
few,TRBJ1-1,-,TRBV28,CASGRQPHEAFF,TGTGCCAGTGGACGGCAACCGCATGAAGCTTTCTTT
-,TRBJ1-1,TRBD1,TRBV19,CASSIRGRTEAFF,TGTGCCAGTAGTATAAGGGGGCGGACTGAAGCTTTCTTT
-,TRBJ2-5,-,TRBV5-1,CASSLGGSTQETQYF,TGCGCCAGCAGCTTGGGGGGCAGCACCCAAGAGACCCAGTACTTC
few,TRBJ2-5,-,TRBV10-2,CASSELGSQETQYF,TGCGCCAGCAGTGAGTTGGGATCCCAAGAGACCCAGTACTTC